This TCR beta chain was recovered during a study of shared clonotypes between healthy human individuals. General study results and limits: Some clonotypes were shared by all four sorted-subset donors, while others were not shared. The non-shared ones had lower generation probabilities than the shared ones. The sharing of 4.5% to 6.5% of naive CD4 clonotypes was seen across several donors.

Unmatched junction bases numbered 10, after V lost 7 bases and J lost 7 bases. This CDR3 is 13 amino acids long. Germline lookup yields CDR1 SQVTM and CDR2 ANQGSEA. CCR7-negative CD45RA+ TemRA cells were combined with CD45RO+ cells to form CD8 memory. Here immunoSEQ multiplex PCR was the method, and the copy in TCRdb shows in-frame clones only, minus some. This table holds about 120,000 clones, roughly 70% found once. To note about this clone: The antigen is not known.

This TCR derives from a woman aged 25 to 39 in good health. Sequenced input: memory CD8+ T cells sorted from blood. Subset of the sample: CD45RO+ cells pooled with CCR7-negative TemRA cells. The chain recombines TRBV29-1 with TRBJ1-1; 9 bases align to TRBD1. This CDR3 is CSAEAGTGFEAFF. CDR3 bases: TGCAGCGCTGAGGCCGGGACAGGGTTTGAAGCTTTCTTT.